This T cell receptor beta chain originates from a study of shared clonotypes between healthy human individuals. Overall study results and limits: Rarefaction analysis demonstrated incomplete sorted-subset sequencing notwithstanding large depth.

Original processing methods: Filtering differed because ImmunoSEQ produced junction-only sequences that carried no quality scores. Assay: immunoSEQ multiplex PCR; the TCRdb copy retains only in-frame clones and omits some. V and J calls and clone size are those listed in that table; D and trimming were worked out from the DNA. The profile shows fewer than 1.8 million clones, just under 99% of them singletons. This clone occurred a few times. Its antigen is undetermined. Germline CDR1 and CDR2: MNHEY and SVGAGI. The junction had 2 bases not matched to a gene; V was cut back by 2 bases and J by 9 bases. The CDR3 is 14 residues long.

The source of this sequence is a man aged 25 to 40 in good health. Input material: naive CD4+ T cells sorted from blood. Subset given: CD45RA+ positively selected. The chain carries TRBV6-5 and TRBJ1-4; 11 positions agree with TRBD1. The chain's CDR3 is CASSYGTGGQKLFF. As DNA, the CDR3 is TGTGCCAGCAGTTACGGGACAGGGGGTCAAAAACTGTTTTTT.